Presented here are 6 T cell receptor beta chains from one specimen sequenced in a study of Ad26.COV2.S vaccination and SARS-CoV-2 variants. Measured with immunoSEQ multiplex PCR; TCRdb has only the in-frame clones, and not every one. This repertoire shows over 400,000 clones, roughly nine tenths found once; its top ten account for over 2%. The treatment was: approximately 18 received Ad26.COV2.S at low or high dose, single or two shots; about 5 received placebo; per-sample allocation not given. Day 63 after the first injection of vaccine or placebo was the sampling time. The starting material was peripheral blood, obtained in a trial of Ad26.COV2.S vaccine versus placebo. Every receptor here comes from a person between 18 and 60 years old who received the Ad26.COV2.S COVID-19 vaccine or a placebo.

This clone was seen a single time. CDR3 nucleotides: TGCGCCAGCAGCCTAGGGACTAGCGGGGCGCTCAACACAGATACGCAGTATTTT. Protein product: CASSLGTSGALNTDTQYF. The V and J genes are TRBV5-1 and TRBJ2-3; TRBD2 aligns across 13 bases. Germline CDR1 reads SGHRS; CDR2 reads YFSETQ. CDR3 length: 18 residues. V shed 4 bases, J shed 2 bases, and the junction held 10 bases outside the gene matches. The entire variable domain, with the rest obtained from reference TRBV5-1 and TRBJ2-3, is as follows: KAGVTQTPRYLIKTRGQQVTLSCSPISGHRSVSWYQQTPGQGLQFLFEYFSETQRNKGNFPGRFSGRQFSNSRSEMNVSTLELGDSALYLCASSLGTSGALNTDTQYFGPGTRLTVL.

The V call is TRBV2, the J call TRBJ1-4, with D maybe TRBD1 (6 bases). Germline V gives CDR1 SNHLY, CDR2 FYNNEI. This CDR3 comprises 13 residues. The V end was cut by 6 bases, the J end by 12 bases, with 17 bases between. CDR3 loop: CASSAPHRVQLFF. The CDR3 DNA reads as TGTGCCAGCAGCGCACCTCACAGGGTCCAACTGTTTTTT.

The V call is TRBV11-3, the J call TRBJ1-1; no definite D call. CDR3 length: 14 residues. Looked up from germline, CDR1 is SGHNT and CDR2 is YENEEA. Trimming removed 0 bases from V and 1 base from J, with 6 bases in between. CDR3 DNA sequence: TGTGCCAGCAGCTTAGACCTAGAGAACACTGAAGCTTTCTTT. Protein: CASSLDLENTEAFF.

CDR3 region: CASSLAWRAVYNEQFF. CDR3 in DNA: TGTGCCAGCAGCTTAGCCTGGAGGGCCGTCTACAATGAGCAGTTCTTC. The rearrangement uses TRBV13 and TRBJ2-1; the D gene is possibly TRBD2 (6 bases). This CDR3 region has 16 residues. V gave up 1 base and J gave up 3 bases, with 13 bases separating them. CDR1 PRHDT and CDR2 FYEKMQ come from the germline V gene (reference sequence).

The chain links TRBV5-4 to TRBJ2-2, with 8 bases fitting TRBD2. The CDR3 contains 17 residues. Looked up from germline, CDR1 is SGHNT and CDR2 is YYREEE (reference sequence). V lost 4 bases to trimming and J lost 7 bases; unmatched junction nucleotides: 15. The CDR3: CASSGTWRGLDVGELFF. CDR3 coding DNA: TGTGCCAGCAGCGGTACCTGGAGGGGACTAGATGTCGGGGAGCTGTTTTTT.

CDR3 residues: CASSRVDTEAFF. CDR3 bases: TGTGCCAGCAGCAGGGTAGACACTGAAGCTTTCTTT. This chain links TRBV11-3 with TRBJ1-1; D unclear. Trimming pared 5 bases from V and 3 bases from J, leaving 7 bases between. The CDR3 runs 12 residues. Germline CDR1 SGHNT, CDR2 YENEEA. The full variable domain, in which reference TRBV11-3 and TRBJ1-1 provide the parts outside the CDR3, is EAGVVQSPRYKIIEKKQPVAFWCNPISGHNTLYWYLQNLGQGPELLIRYENEEAVDDSQLPKDRFSAERLKGVDSTLKIQPAELGDSAVYLCASSRVDTEAFFGQGTRLTVV.